The next 32 T cell receptor beta chains were all read from a single sample in a study of T cell responses to AZD1222 COVID-19 vaccine (dated by TCRdb to the early 2020s). The sample's time point label is to be understood as: baseline before first vaccination. Libraries came from the immunoSEQ multiplex PCR assay. This is the immuneACCESS table as TCRdb keeps it, with only in-frame sequences that have V and J called. A part of the clones is gone; compared with another copy, unresolved V genes explain less than half, and the rest is unexplained. The sample has around 130,000 clones on record, approximately 88% of them singletons. The leading ten clones occupy around 8% of the sample. Sequences were derived from peripheral blood, sampled on day 0 of AZD1222 vaccination. The origin of the receptors is an adult in good health.

V gene TRBV7-9 combines with J gene TRBJ1-3, with 7 bases aligning to TRBD1. The length of the CDR3 is 15 residues. The germline CDR1 and CDR2 sequences are SEHNR and FQNEAQ (reference sequence). The V gene end was trimmed by 5 bases and the J gene end by 0 bases; junction bases not matched to a gene: 4. CDR3 region: CASSLTGPSGNTIYF. The CDR3 DNA reads TGTGCCAGCAGCCTGACAGGGCCCTCTGGAAACACCATATATTTT.

The chain links TRBV12-3 or TRBV12-4 to TRBJ1-3; D remains unclear. V was pared by 3 bases and J by 4 bases, with 4 bases between. The CDR3 has 12 residues. The CDR3 DNA reads TGTGCCAGCAGTTTGTACGGAAACACCATATATTTT. Protein: CASSLYGNTIYF.

This clone turned up a few times. This chain joins TRBV18 and TRBJ2-6; TRBD1 might be the D (6 bases). Germline V gene sequence: CDR1 KGHSH, CDR2 LQKENI. The CDR3 consists of 18 residues. V was cut by 6 bases and J by 0 bases, with 18 bases left in between. The CDR3 nucleotides read TGTGCCAGCTCGCCTCAGTCAGGGGAGAACTCTGGGGCCAACGTCCTGACTTTC. Its protein is CASSPQSGENSGANVLTF.

The chain combines TRBV3-1 (or the pseudogene TRBV3-2) with TRBJ1-1; possible D gene TRBD1, 6 bases. The CDR3 sequence is 16 residues long. Germline V gene sequence: CDR1 LGHDT, CDR2 YNNKEL (reference sequence). With 4 bases removed from V and 1 base from J, the gap between germline ends came to 16 bases. CDR3 coding DNA: TGTGCCAGCAGCCCAGGGAGGGGGTTTAGGAACACTGAAGCTTTCTTT. Amino acids: CASSPGRGFRNTEAFF.

This clone was seen a single time. One end of the junction fails to match germline, which may point to a read error. This sequence joins TRBV12-5 and TRBJ2-2; 12 bases agree with TRBD2. The CDR3 has 17 amino acids. The germline V gene has CDR1 LGHNT and CDR2 FRNRAP. The CDR3 region is CASGFGRTSGNPGELFF. CDR3 DNA sequence: TGTGCTAGTGGTTTCGGTCGGACTAGCGGGAACCCCGGGGAGCTGTTTTTT.

The chain couples TRBV21-1 to TRBJ1-5. TRBV21-1 is a pseudogene. The CDR3 has 16 amino acids. CDR3: CASSKFPEGSRQPQHF. As DNA, the CDR3 is TGTGCCAGCAGCAAATTTCCAGAGGGATCTCGTCAGCCCCAGCATTTT.

The V gene is TRBV7-2, the J gene TRBJ2-5, with 7 bases aligning to TRBD1. Germline loops: CDR1 SGHTA, CDR2 FQGNSA. CDR3 length equals 15 residues. V trimming: 5 bases; J trimming: 2 bases; junction bases outside the gene matches: 8. CDR3 in DNA: TGTGCCAGCAGCCGGACAGGCCCGGGGCAAGAGACCCAGTACTTC. Amino acid sequence: CASSRTGPGQETQYF.

The rearrangement links TRBV7-9 to TRBJ1-4; 7 positions agree with TRBD1. The J segment lost 5 bases and the V segment lost 9 bases, leaving 9 bases of the junction unmatched. The CDR3 loop spans 14 amino acids. Germline V gene data show CDR1 as SEHNR and CDR2 as FQNEAQ (reference sequence). The CDR3: CASPYPGQNEKLFF. CDR3 sequence (DNA): TGTGCCAGTCCCTATCCGGGACAGAATGAAAAACTGTTTTTT. Drawing the rest from reference TRBV7-9 and TRBJ1-4, the complete variable domain is DTGVSQNPRHKITKRGQNVTFRCDPISEHNRLYWYRQTLGQGPEFLTYFQNEAQLEKSRLLSDRFSAERPKGSFSTLEIQRTEQGDSAMYLCASPYPGQNEKLFFGSGTQLSVL.

The chain combines TRBV5-1 with TRBJ1-2; 7 nucleotides agree with TRBD1. The CDR3 consists of 15 residues. The germline CDR1 and CDR2 sequences are SGHRS and YFSETQ. Trimming took 5 bases from V and 0 from J; bases not matched to a gene: 7. CDR3 in amino acids: CASSSTGEANYGYTF. The CDR3 DNA is TGCGCCAGCAGTTCAACAGGGGAGGCTAACTATGGCTACACCTTC. The entire variable domain, with the rest obtained from reference TRBV5-1 and TRBJ1-2, is as follows: KAGVTQTPRYLIKTRGQQVTLSCSPISGHRSVSWYQQTPGQGLQFLFEYFSETQRNKGNFPGRFSGRQFSNSRSEMNVSTLELGDSALYLCASSSTGEANYGYTFGSGTRLTVV.

The chain joins TRBV19 to TRBJ2-2; TRBD1 matches 7 bases. Germline trimming cut 5 bases from V and 2 bases from J; bases unmatched to any gene: 8. The CDR3 loop spans 16 amino acids. Germline V gene lookup returns CDR1 LNHDA and CDR2 SQIVND (reference sequence). In nucleotides, the CDR3 is TGTGCCAGTAGTTCCTCCGGGACAGTTAACACCGGGGAGCTGTTTTTT. It encodes CASSSSGTVNTGELFF.

V is TRBV6-2 or TRBV6-3 and J is TRBJ2-2, with D possibly matching TRBD2 (5 bases). The V gene's germline CDR1 is MNHEY and CDR2 SVGEGT. Trimming stripped 5 bases from V and 8 bases from J, with 15 bases between. The CDR3 spans 14 residues. The CDR3 sequence is CASSPTRGSGELFF. In DNA, the CDR3 is TGTGCCAGCAGTCCCACTCGGGGTTCTGGGGAGCTGTTTTTT.

The genes are TRBV20-1 and TRBJ2-7; D not resolved. Germline V lookup: CDR1 DFQATT, CDR2 SNEGSKA (reference sequence). The CDR3 extends over 10 amino acids. V lost 3 bases to trimming and J lost 4 bases, with 4 bases between them. CDR3 nucleotide sequence: TGCAGTGCTAGCGAGTACGAGCAGTACTTC. It codes for CSASEYEQYF.

The rearrangement joins TRBV28 to TRBJ1-1, with D possibly TRBD1 on 5 matching bases. Looked up from germline, CDR1 is MDHEN and CDR2 is SYDVKM. With 6 bases removed from V and 3 bases from J, the gap between germline ends came to 5 bases. The length of the CDR3 is 11 residues. The CDR3 here is CASRGHTEAFF. The DNA for the CDR3 is TGTGCCAGCAGGGGGCACACTGAAGCTTTCTTT. Based on the CDR3 plus reference TRBV28 and TRBJ1-1, the full variable domain is DVKVTQSSRYLVKRTGEKVFLECVQDMDHENMFWYRQDPGLGLRLIYFSYDVKMKEKGDIPEGYSVSREKKERFSLILESASTNQTSMYLCASRGHTEAFFGQGTRLTVV.

The chain couples TRBV6-1 to TRBJ1-4; D not certain. V shed 1 base and J shed 7 bases, with 7 bases lying between them. The CDR3 runs 13 residues. Germline CDR1 and CDR2: MNHNS and SASEGT. The CDR3 protein is CASSEDRAEKLFF. The CDR3 DNA sequence: TGTGCCAGCAGTGAAGACCGGGCTGAAAAACTGTTTTTT.

J is TRBJ2-4 and V is TRBV19; a possible D gene is TRBD1 (5 bases). Trimming shortened V by 2 bases and J by 6 bases, and 11 bases separated the two germline ends. The CDR3 runs to 14 residues. CDR1 is LNHDA, CDR2 SQIVND, per germline (reference sequence). CDR3 sequence: CASSILGQVNIQYF. CDR3 bases: TGTGCCAGTAGTATATTGGGGCAGGTAAACATTCAGTACTTC.

The J gene is TRBJ1-2, the V gene TRBV28, with D uncertain. Germline CDR1 MDHEN, CDR2 SYDVKM. The V and J ends lost 3 bases and 1 base respectively, with 12 bases between them. This CDR3 has 15 residues. DNA for the CDR3: TGTGCCAGCAGTTTGGCGTCGGGTCTTAACTATGGCTACACCTTC. Its protein is CASSLASGLNYGYTF.

The gene calls are TRBV5-1 and TRBJ2-3, with a tentative D call TRBD1 (6 bases). This CDR3 contains 13 residues. Looked up from germline, CDR1 is SGHRS and CDR2 is YFSETQ. The V gene lost 0 bases and the J gene lost 6 bases, with 8 bases spanning the gap. The CDR3 region has the DNA TGCGCCAGCAGCTTGGACAGGGTGGATACGCAGTATTTT. The encoded protein is CASSLDRVDTQYF.

This clone was detected only once. The genes are TRBV5-1 and TRBJ2-1; TRBD2 matches at 13 bases. The CDR3 spans 15 residues. With 3 bases clipped from V and 7 bases from J, the junction kept 4 bases outside the gene matches. Germline CDR1 and CDR2: SGHRS and YFSETQ. CDR3 in amino acids: CASSSTSGGANEQFF. CDR3 nucleotides: TGCGCCAGCAGCTCAACTAGCGGGGGGGCTAATGAGCAGTTCTTC. The full variable domain, its missing parts supplied by reference TRBV5-1 and TRBJ2-1, is KAGVTQTPRYLIKTRGQQVTLSCSPISGHRSVSWYQQTPGQGLQFLFEYFSETQRNKGNFPGRFSGRQFSNSRSEMNVSTLELGDSALYLCASSSTSGGANEQFFGPGTRLTVL.

The rearrangement links TRBV5-1 to TRBJ2-3; 12 positions match TRBD2. With 4 bases clipped from V and 6 bases from J, the junction kept 6 bases outside the gene matches. This CDR3 has 15 amino acids. Germline V gene data show CDR1 as SGHRS and CDR2 as YFSETQ. Here the CDR3 reads CASSLAGGPGDTQYF. DNA for the CDR3: TGCGCCAGCAGCCTAGCGGGAGGGCCCGGGGATACGCAGTATTTT.

J is TRBJ2-7 and V is TRBV7-2; TRBD1 agrees at 8 bases. The CDR3 length is 17 residues. Germline CDR1 SGHTA, CDR2 FQGNSA. The V gene end was trimmed by 5 bases and the J gene end by 0 bases; junction bases not matched to a gene: 12. The CDR3 sequence is CASSPFLGQGGSYEQYF. Written as DNA, the CDR3 is TGTGCCAGCAGCCCTTTTCTCGGACAGGGAGGCTCCTACGAGCAGTACTTC.

This clone is a singleton in its sample. The J gene is TRBJ1-3, the V gene TRBV5-1; possible D gene TRBD1, 5 bases. V was clipped by 0 bases and J by 3 bases, with 7 bases between them. Germline V gene lookup returns CDR1 SGHRS and CDR2 YFSETQ. The CDR3 covers 14 residues. CDR3 DNA: TGCGCCAGCAGCTTGGGACAGAATGGAAACACCATATATTTT. It codes for CASSLGQNGNTIYF.

The chain is built from TRBV12-5 and TRBJ2-4; possibly TRBD1 for D (5 bases). The ends were cut back, 6 bases at V and 4 bases at J, with 16 bases in the middle. The germline gives CDR1 LGHNT, CDR2 FRNRAP. This CDR3 contains 15 residues. The CDR3 spells CASGLQGTTKNIQYF. For the CDR3, the DNA is TGTGCTAGTGGCTTGCAGGGCACCACGAAAAACATTCAGTACTTC.

This clone was observed a single time. J is TRBJ2-5 and V is TRBV2; D not resolved. Trimming took off 2 bases at V and 5 bases at J, with 12 bases between the two ends. The germline CDR1 and CDR2 sequences are SNHLY and FYNNEI. CDR3 length: 14 residues. The CDR3 coding sequence is TGTGCCAGCAGTGAACGAGGATCCGGGGAGACCCAGTACTTC. Protein: CASSERGSGETQYF.

The V call is TRBV7-8, the J call TRBJ2-2, with D unclear. This CDR3 region has 13 residues. V was clipped by 5 bases and J by 4 bases, with 8 bases between them. Germline V gene sequence: CDR1 SGHVS, CDR2 FQNEAQ. The CDR3 is CASSPDPTGELFF. The CDR3 DNA follows: TGTGCCAGCAGCCCGGATCCCACCGGGGAGCTGTTTTTT.

The chain combines TRBV10-3 with TRBJ2-3, with D tentatively TRBD1 or TRBD2 (9 bases each). The germline V gene encodes CDR1 ENHRY and CDR2 SYGVKD. V lost 0 bases and J 6 bases, leaving 37 bases between the germline ends. The CDR3 runs 23 residues. CDR3 sequence (DNA): TGTGCCATCAGTGAGTCGCCGGGACAGGGTCTTACTCGTAGCGGGGGCATGAGGGATACGCAGTATTTT. Its protein is CAISESPGQGLTRSGGMRDTQYF.

CDR3 sequence (DNA): TGCGCCGGACAGGGCTACGAGCAGTACTTC. It yields the protein CAGQGYEQYF. The rearrangement uses TRBV10-1 and TRBJ2-7; 8 bases are a match to TRBD1. V lost 11 bases and J lost 3; bases outside the gene matches: 0. CDR3 length equals 10 residues. CDR1 and CDR2 (germline): WNHNN, SYGVQD (reference sequence).

V gene TRBV5-4 combines with J gene TRBJ2-4; 11 bases are a match to TRBD1. V trimming: 4 bases; J trimming: 8 bases; junction bases outside the gene matches: 5. CDR3 size: 14 residues. Per germline, CDR1 SGHNT and CDR2 YYREEE (reference sequence). The CDR3 bases are TGTGCCAGCAGCACGGACAGGGGGCTTTACATTCAGTACTTC. The encoded protein is CASSTDRGLYIQYF.

This chain connects TRBV6-1 to TRBJ1-1; D is ambiguous. V lost 1 base and J lost 9, with 15 bases in between. Germline loops: CDR1 MNHNS, CDR2 SASEGT. The CDR3 has 14 amino acids. CDR3 protein: CASSEDFGRSQAFF. DNA for the CDR3: TGTGCCAGCAGTGAAGACTTTGGCAGGTCCCAAGCTTTCTTT.

This clone has only one observation. The CDR3 nucleotides are TGCGCCAGCAGCTTGGCCATTTCTCGGGAAAAACTGTTTTTT. Amino acid sequence: CASSLAISREKLFF. The V call is TRBV5-1, the J call TRBJ1-4, with unresolved D. Germline CDR1 and CDR2: SGHRS and YFSETQ. The CDR3 totals 14 residues. V lost 0 bases and J lost 8, with 11 bases in between.

This chain links TRBV10-2 with TRBJ1-3; 8 bases align to TRBD1. Looked up from germline, CDR1 is WSHSY and CDR2 is SAAADI. The junction had 10 bases not matched to a gene; V was cut back by 5 bases and J by 1 base. The CDR3 runs 17 residues. This chain's CDR3 is CASSRPGQAASGNTIYF. The CDR3 nucleotides are TGCGCCAGCAGTCGCCCGGGACAGGCTGCATCTGGAAACACCATATATTTT.

This clone was recorded once. This chain joins TRBV4-1 and TRBJ2-2; a possible D gene is TRBD1 (6 bases). The CDR3 length is 16 residues. Germline CDR1 MGHRA, CDR2 YSYEKL. V dropped 4 bases and J dropped 0 bases, with 12 bases sitting between them. CDR3 region: CASSPQQGSNTGELFF. In DNA form, the CDR3 reads TGCGCCAGCAGCCCCCAACAGGGATCGAACACCGGGGAGCTGTTTTTT.

The chain carries TRBV7-2 and TRBJ1-6; D gene uncertain. Between the trimmed V and J ends, which lost 5 bases and 4 bases, there was a span of 6 bases. The CDR3 is 13 amino acids. The germline V gene has CDR1 SGHTA and CDR2 FQGNSA. The CDR3 coding sequence is TGTGCCAGCAGCCCTCATTATAATTCACCCCTCCACTTT. As protein: CASSPHYNSPLHF. Complete variable domain (other parts from reference TRBV7-2 and TRBJ1-6): GAGVSQSPSNKVTEKGKDVELRCDPISGHTALYWYRQSLGQGLEFLIYFQGNSAPDKSGLPSDRFSAERTGGSVSTLTIQRTQQEDSAVYLCASSPHYNSPLHFGNGTRLTVT.